The clone carrying this T cell receptor beta chain was counted at least ten times. The sample belongs to a study of T cells in Graves' hyperthyroidism and ophthalmopathy. V lost 3 bases and J lost 2, with 18 bases in between. CDR3 length: 16 residues. Germline V gives CDR1 SGHRS, CDR2 YFSETQ. Amplification of TCR beta CDR3 regions used RNA as the template. HTBI primers drove first-round RT-PCR of the TCR CDR3. MiXCR, run by TCRdb on the multiplex PCR reads, gives a single entry per CDR3 protein. The data show 620,000 or so distinct CDR3 sequences, more than 12% seen once. Sequenced: blood. This receptor was taken from a woman aged 45-65 years with Graves' ophthalmopathy. The rearrangement joins TRBV5-1 to TRBJ2-7, with D maybe TRBD1 (5 bases). The CDR3 is CASSSEWGVIAYEQYF. The CDR3 DNA reads as TGCGCCAGCAGCTCCGAATGGGGCGTGATAGCCTACGAGCAGTACTTC. The full variable domain, rest sourced from reference TRBV5-1 and TRBJ2-7, is KAGVTQTPRYLIKTRGQQVTLSCSPISGHRSVSWYQQTPGQGLQFLFEYFSETQRNKGNFPGRFSGRQFSNSRSEMNVSTLELGDSALYLCASSSEWGVIAYEQYFGPGTRLTVT.